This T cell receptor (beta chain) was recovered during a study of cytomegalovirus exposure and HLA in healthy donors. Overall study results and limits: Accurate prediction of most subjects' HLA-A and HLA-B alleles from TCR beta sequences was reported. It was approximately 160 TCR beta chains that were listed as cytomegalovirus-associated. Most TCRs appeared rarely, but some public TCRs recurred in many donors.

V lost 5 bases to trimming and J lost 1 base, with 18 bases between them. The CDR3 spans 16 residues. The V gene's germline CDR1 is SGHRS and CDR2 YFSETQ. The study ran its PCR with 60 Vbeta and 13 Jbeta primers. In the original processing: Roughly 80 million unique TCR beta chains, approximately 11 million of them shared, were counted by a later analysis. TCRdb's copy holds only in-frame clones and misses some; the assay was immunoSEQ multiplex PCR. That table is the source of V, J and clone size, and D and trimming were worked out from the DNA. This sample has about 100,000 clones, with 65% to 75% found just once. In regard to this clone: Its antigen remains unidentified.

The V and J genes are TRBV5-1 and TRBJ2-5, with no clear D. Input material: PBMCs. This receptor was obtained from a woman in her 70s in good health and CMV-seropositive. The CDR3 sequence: CASSLTPNGFQETQYF. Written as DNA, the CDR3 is TGCGCCAGCAGTTTGACCCCCAACGGGTTCCAAGAGACCCAGTACTTC.